The 32 T cell receptor beta chains listed next were all sequenced from one sample in a study of blood T cells in healthy people across ages. Primed by a sample-barcoded 5' primer and a J-beta primer mix, a second PCR proceeded for roughly 6 to 12 cycles. TCRdb independently ran MiXCR on the 5' RACE reads; one entry per CDR3 protein. The table has some 1.5 million distinct CDR3 sequences, approximately 30% seen once. Sequences were obtained from blood. These receptors were collected from a woman aged 25 to 39 in good health.

This clonotype occurred a few times. V is TRBV5-1 and J is TRBJ2-7; weak D call: TRBD1 (6 bases). The CDR3 runs 13 residues. Germline assignment: CDR1 SGHRS and CDR2 YFSETQ. V was shortened by 5 bases and J by 1 base, with 10 bases between the two germline ends. The CDR3 loop reads CASRVGGSYEQYF. The CDR3 bases are TGCGCCAGCAGGGTAGGGGGTTCCTACGAGCAGTACTTC.

This clonotype was seen at least ten times. The chain has TRBV4-3 and TRBJ1-2, with D uncertain. The CDR3 sequence is 14 residues long. The germline CDR1 and CDR2 sequences are LGHNA and YSLEER. V lost 0 bases, J lost 7 bases, and 12 bases lay in between. Here the CDR3 DNA reads TGCGCCAGCAGCCAAGATCTAACCAGTCCTGGCTACACCTTC. It codes for CASSQDLTSPGYTF.

For this clonotype: A much larger clone is a single base away; this may be a read error. V usage is TRBV30 and J usage is TRBJ2-5; D could derive from TRBD1 or TRBD2 (5 bases each). Germline CDR1 GTSNPN, CDR2 SVGIG (reference sequence). The CDR3 consists of 14 residues. V was trimmed by 5 bases and J by 12 bases, leaving 25 bases between them. CDR3 sequence: CAWGSFSGAPSEYF. The CDR3 nucleotides are TGTGCCTGGGGCTCTTTTTCCGGGGCCCCTTCGGAGTACTTC.

The CDR3 sequence is CSARERGFATNEKLFF. The CDR3 DNA follows: TGCAGTGCTAGAGAAAGGGGGTTTGCAACTAATGAAAAACTGTTTTTT. V and J are TRBV20-1 and TRBJ1-4; TRBD1 might be the D (6 bases). V was trimmed by 0 bases and J by 0 bases, leaving 11 bases between them. The CDR3 spans 16 residues. The germline V gene encodes CDR1 DFQATT and CDR2 SNEGSKA (reference sequence).

This chain joins TRBV7-2 and TRBJ1-2; no clear D gene. Trimming removed 2 bases from V and 6 bases from J, with 13 bases in between. Per the germline V gene, CDR1 is SGHTA and CDR2 is FQGNSA. The CDR3 is 14 residues long. CDR3 bases: TGTGCCAGCAGCTTAATCGCAGGAGTAGATGGCTACACCTTC. Encoded protein: CASSLIAGVDGYTF.

This clonotype was picked up many times. The V gene is TRBV7-2, the J gene TRBJ2-7; 8 bases fit TRBD1. The CDR3 contains 15 residues. Germline V CDR1 and CDR2: SGHTA, FQGNSA. Trimming cost V 4 bases and J 0 bases; bases outside gene matches: 5. CDR3 in amino acids: CASSYRDRLSYEQYF. DNA for the CDR3: TGTGCCAGCAGCTACCGGGACAGGCTCTCCTACGAGCAGTACTTC.

The chain uses TRBV12-5 and TRBJ2-7, with TRBD2 as a possible D gene (5 bases). The germline V and J ends were trimmed by 6 bases and 1 base, with 13 bases remaining between them. Germline CDR1 reads LGHNT; CDR2 reads FRNRAP. The CDR3 extends over 14 amino acids. In DNA form, the CDR3 reads TGTGCTAGTGGCTCCCGGACTGTTTCCTACGAGCAGTACTTC. Protein: CASGSRTVSYEQYF.

This clonotype was counted between two and nine times. The chain combines TRBV7-9 with TRBJ2-6; 8 nucleotides align to TRBD1. The CDR3 loop spans 18 amino acids. V gave up 4 bases and J gave up 5 bases; unmatched junction bases: 13. Per the germline V gene, CDR1 is SEHNR and CDR2 is FQNEAQ (reference sequence). The CDR3 DNA reads TGTGCCAGCAGCTCACCTCGAGGACAGGGAGGATGGGCCAACGTCCTGACTTTC. This encodes CASSSPRGQGGWANVLTF.

This clonotype has at least ten counts. The CDR3 bases are TGCAGTGCAGACTTGACAGGGGGCGGTTACGAGCAGTACTTC. It is translated as CSADLTGGGYEQYF. This chain connects TRBV20-1 to TRBJ2-7; TRBD1 matches 10 bases. With V trimmed by 6 bases and J by 4 bases, 9 bases remained unmatched. CDR3 size: 14 residues. Looked up from germline, CDR1 is DFQATT and CDR2 is SNEGSKA (reference sequence).

The rearrangement joins TRBV3-1 to TRBJ2-4; TRBD2 agrees at 7 bases. Gene TRBJ2-7 matches the end of the DNA better, so the J call may be wrong. CDR1 and CDR2 (germline): LGHDT, YNNKEL (reference sequence). The CDR3 is 15 residues long. CDR3 DNA: TGTGCCAGCAGCCAAGATGGGCGGGGGAGATACGAGCAGTACTTC. This encodes CASSQDGRGRYEQYF.

This chain uses TRBV3-1 with TRBJ2-1; 9 bases are a match to TRBD1. This CDR3 region has 17 residues. The germline CDR1 and CDR2 sequences are LGHDT and YNNKEL (reference sequence). The ends lost 4 bases at V and 6 bases at J; junction bases unmatched: 13. The CDR3 DNA reads TGTGCCAGCAGCCGCAACTGGGACAGGGTGAGGGGCAATGAGCAGTTCTTC. Its translation is CASSRNWDRVRGNEQFF.

This clonotype was detected a few times. V gene TRBV4-3 combines with J gene TRBJ1-5; maybe TRBD1 (6 bases). This CDR3 is 13 amino acids long. Germline V CDR1 and CDR2: LGHNA, YSLEER. Between the trimmed V and J ends, which lost 11 bases and 8 bases, there was a span of 19 bases. The DNA for the CDR3 is TGCGCCGCGTACCGGGGGCAGAAAAAGCCCCAGCATTTT. Translating gives CAAYRGQKKPQHF.

As to this clonotype: The CDR3 does not close with the conserved phenylalanine or tryptophan, likely indicating a read error. This chain uses TRBV12-3 or TRBV12-4 with TRBJ2-1; 13 bases fit TRBD2. Unmatched junction bases numbered 12, after V lost 1 base and J lost 6 bases. The length of the CDR3 is 19 residues. DNA for the CDR3: TGTGCCAGCAGTTTAGAGCGCTGGGGGACTAGCGGGGAGACCAATGAGCAGTTCTGC. Translating gives CASSLERWGTSGETNEQFC.

With regard to this clonotype: Sequence at one end of the junction differs from germline and may be a read error. The genes are TRBV20-1 and TRBJ2-3; TRBD2 is a possible D gene (5 bases). Per germline, CDR1 DFQATT and CDR2 SNEGSKA (reference sequence). The CDR3 contains 17 residues. Here the CDR3 DNA reads TGCGGTGCTACCAGGACTGGCGGGTCATATTACACAGATACGCAGTATTTT. This sequence encodes CGATRTGGSYYTDTQYF.

V and J are TRBV3-1 and TRBJ1-2; TRBD1 is a possible D gene (6 bases). V lost 3 bases to trimming and J lost 2 bases, with 13 bases between them. The CDR3 has 15 amino acids. Per the germline V gene, CDR1 is LGHDT and CDR2 is YNNKEL (reference sequence). CDR3 bases: TGTGCCAGCAGCCATCGGGGGGCCTCAAACTATGGCTACACCTTC. Its translation: CASSHRGASNYGYTF.

The V gene is TRBV6-5, the J gene TRBJ1-1; no definite D call. CDR1 is MNHEY and CDR2 is SVGAGI in the germline V gene. V was shortened by 5 bases and J by 0 bases, with 16 bases between the two germline ends. The CDR3 length is 16 residues. As DNA, the CDR3 is TGTGCCAGCAGTACGGCGACGGAAGGTATGAACACTGAAGCTTTCTTT. Translated: CASSTATEGMNTEAFF.

The chain employs TRBV5-4 and TRBJ2-3, with 8 bases lining up with TRBD2. V lost 4 bases, J lost 3 bases, and 10 bases stayed unmatched. Germline V gene data show CDR1 as SGHNT and CDR2 as YYREEE (reference sequence). The CDR3 is 16 residues long. CDR3 in amino acids: CASSQEMAGGTDTQYF. The CDR3 bases are TGTGCCAGCAGCCAGGAGATGGCGGGGGGAACAGATACGCAGTATTTT.

The sample holds a few counts of this clonotype. The V gene is TRBV2, the J gene TRBJ2-7, with 9 bases matching TRBD2. The CDR3 sequence is 15 residues long. Unmatched junction bases numbered 13, after V lost 6 bases and J lost 7 bases. Germline-derived CDR1 and CDR2 are SNHLY and FYNNEI. The CDR3 region is CASRDPTSGRREQYF. CDR3 bases: TGTGCCAGCAGAGACCCCACTAGCGGGCGGCGGGAGCAGTACTTC.

A word on this clonotype: At one end the junction does not follow the germline gene, possibly because of a read error. This rearrangement joins TRBV27 to TRBJ1-2; weak D call: TRBD1 (5 bases). This CDR3 is built from 14 residues. Looked up from germline, CDR1 is MNHEY and CDR2 is SMNVEV (reference sequence). CDR3 nucleotide sequence: TGTGTCAGCAGTTTTAGTGGAGGGGACTATGGCTACACCTTC. Translated: CVSSFSGGDYGYTF.

This clonotype showed up many times. The chain joins TRBV20-1 to TRBJ1-2; D not certain. The germline V and J ends were trimmed by 6 bases and 2 bases, with 13 bases remaining between them. The CDR3 spans 13 residues. Germline V CDR1 and CDR2: DFQATT, SNEGSKA (reference sequence). The chain's CDR3 is CSAGGSQNYGYTF. The CDR3 nucleotides are TGCAGTGCCGGAGGAAGCCAAAACTATGGCTACACCTTC.

This clonotype appeared a few times. The chain uses TRBV12-3 or TRBV12-4 and TRBJ2-1; 8 nucleotides align to TRBD1. V lost 5 bases, J lost 10 bases, and 13 bases stayed unmatched. CDR3 length: 15 residues. CDR3 sequence reads: CASSHRTGTPNEQFF. In DNA form, the CDR3 reads TGTGCCAGCAGTCATCGGACAGGGACGCCTAACGAGCAGTTCTTC.

This clonotype was seen at least ten times. The CDR3 loop reads CSVEVAGGTQETQYF. CDR3 nucleotides: TGCAGCGTTGAAGTAGCGGGAGGGACCCAAGAGACCCAGTACTTC. V gene TRBV29-1 combines with J gene TRBJ2-5; 11 bases map to TRBD2. Germline assignment: CDR1 SQVTM and CDR2 ANQGSEA. V shed 1 base and J 1 base; nucleotides not matched to a gene: 2. This CDR3 region has 15 residues.

This clonotype came up a few times. V and J are TRBV18 and TRBJ2-3; no reliable D call. CDR3 length: 16 residues. Trimming cost V 3 bases and J 6 bases, with 19 bases left between them. The germline CDR1 and CDR2 sequences are KGHSH and LQKENI. For the CDR3, the DNA is TGTGCCAGCTCACCGTGGCCCGGAGCGCCACGGGATACGCAGTATTTT. Residues: CASSPWPGAPRDTQYF.

J is TRBJ2-1 and V is TRBV10-3, with 10 bases identical to TRBD2. Germline values: CDR1 ENHRY, CDR2 SYGVKD. V lost 2 bases and J lost 7; bases outside the gene matches: 5. This CDR3 is built from 15 residues. DNA for the CDR3: TGTGCCATCAGTGAGGAGAGCGGGAGGGTTAATGAGCAGTTCTTC. It is translated as CAISEESGRVNEQFF.

This clonotype was counted a few times. The V call is TRBV6-6, the J call TRBJ2-5; maybe TRBD2 (5 bases). This CDR3 spans 16 amino acids. The germline gives CDR1 MNHNY, CDR2 SVGAGI (reference sequence). Deletions cut 4 bases from V and 5 bases from J, with 20 bases between. CDR3: CASSSSPKDWRETQYF. The CDR3 DNA reads TGTGCCAGCAGTTCGTCCCCGAAGGACTGGAGGGAGACCCAGTACTTC.

The chain is built from TRBV29-1 and TRBJ2-1, with 15 bases fitting TRBD2. This CDR3 is 12 amino acids long. Germline lookup yields CDR1 SQVTM and CDR2 ANQGSEA. V gave up 8 bases and J gave up 15 bases; unmatched junction bases: 8. CDR3 sequence: CSTRTSGGGTFF. In DNA, the CDR3 is TGCAGCACGAGGACTAGCGGGGGGGGTACGTTCTTC.

This sequence joins TRBV20-1 and TRBJ2-5; a weak D match, TRBD2 (5 bases). V was pared by 5 bases and J by 0 bases, with 10 bases between. Germline values: CDR1 DFQATT, CDR2 SNEGSKA (reference sequence). The length of the CDR3 is 13 residues. Here the CDR3 DNA reads TGCAGTGCTGCAACGGACTACCAAGAGACCCAGTACTTC. It specifies CSAATDYQETQYF.

The chain links TRBV19 to TRBJ2-3; D possibly corresponds to TRBD1 (9 bases). Trimming pared 4 bases from V and 3 bases from J, leaving 26 bases between. CDR1 is LNHDA and CDR2 is SQIVND in the germline V gene (reference sequence). CDR3 length equals 19 residues. CDR3 sequence: CASSRDPDRGAGVTDTQYF. CDR3 sequence (DNA): TGTGCCAGTAGTAGGGATCCGGACAGGGGAGCGGGAGTAACAGATACGCAGTATTTT.

The CDR3 nucleotides are TGTGCCAGCAGCGTAGGTGGAGGAGAGGGGGCCGGCACCGGGGAGCTGTTTTTT. As protein: CASSVGGGEGAGTGELFF. This chain connects TRBV9 to TRBJ2-2; TRBD1 aligns across 7 bases. The CDR3 runs 18 residues. The V gene's germline CDR1 is SGDLS and CDR2 YYNGEE. Germline trimming cut 0 bases from V and 4 bases from J; bases unmatched to any gene: 12.

This clonotype was detected only a few times. The chain employs TRBV7-8 and TRBJ1-1, with D possibly being TRBD1 (5 bases). V lost 4 bases to trimming and J lost 4 bases, with 16 bases between them. The CDR3 is 15 amino acids. Germline loops: CDR1 SGHVS, CDR2 FQNEAQ. CDR3 DNA sequence: TGTGCCAGCAGCTATACGGGGGGGGTTGGCACTGAAGCTTTCTTT. This codes for CASSYTGGVGTEAFF. The variable domain in full, with the rest retrieved from reference TRBV7-8 and TRBJ1-1, is GAGVSQSPRYKVAKRGQDVALRCDPISGHVSLFWYQQALGQGPEFLTYFQNEAQLDKSGLPSDRFFAERPEGSVSTLKIQRTQQEDSAVYLCASSYTGGVGTEAFFGQGTRLTVV.

This chain uses TRBV5-1 with TRBJ2-1; 10 bases agree with TRBD1. Germline V lookup: CDR1 SGHRS, CDR2 YFSETQ. The junction had 7 bases not matched to a gene; V was cut back by 4 bases and J by 6 bases. This CDR3 is 15 amino acids long. This chain's CDR3 is CASSLRTGGVNEQFF. CDR3 DNA: TGCGCCAGCAGCCTACGGACAGGGGGGGTCAATGAGCAGTTCTTC.

The chain employs TRBV20-1 and TRBJ1-2, with 8 bases identical to TRBD1. V lost 3 bases and J lost 4; bases outside the gene matches: 7. CDR1 is DFQATT, CDR2 SNEGSKA, per germline (reference sequence). This CDR3 is built from 14 residues. The CDR3 reads CSARKRQGSYGYTF. The CDR3 nucleotides are TGCAGTGCTAGGAAACGACAGGGGAGCTATGGCTACACCTTC.